Below are 10 T cell receptor beta chains sequenced from a single sample in a study of T cell responses to AZD1222 COVID-19 vaccine (dated by TCRdb to 2020 to 2023). What this sample's time point label stands for: baseline before first vaccination. Preparation of the library involved the immunoSEQ multiplex PCR assay. The immuneACCESS repertoire file appears here via TCRdb, limited to in-frame rearrangements. These files lack a portion of the clones; in checked studies, under half of the deficit traces to unresolved V genes, and the cause of the others is not known. This sample comprises about 130,000 clones, around 89% of them detected only once. The top ten clones comprise under 2% of the sample. Sample: peripheral blood, taken on day 0 of AZD1222 vaccination. Receptors originate from an adult in good health.

The chain recombines TRBV28 with TRBJ2-7; the match to TRBD2 covers 9 bases. The germline CDR1 and CDR2 sequences are MDHEN and SYDVKM. After removal of 6 bases from V and 2 bases from J, the junction contained 8 bases not matched to a gene. CDR3 length: 15 amino acids. CDR3 protein: CASRDTSGPAYEQYF. CDR3 in DNA: TGTGCCAGCAGAGATACTAGCGGGCCTGCCTACGAGCAGTACTTC. The full variable domain, its missing parts supplied by reference TRBV28 and TRBJ2-7, is DVKVTQSSRYLVKRTGEKVFLECVQDMDHENMFWYRQDPGLGLRLIYFSYDVKMKEKGDIPEGYSVSREKKERFSLILESASTNQTSMYLCASRDTSGPAYEQYFGPGTRLTVT.

The V and J genes are TRBV2 and TRBJ2-7; either TRBD1 or TRBD2 may supply D (7 bases each). Germline loops: CDR1 SNHLY, CDR2 FYNNEI. This CDR3 is 14 amino acids long. V shed 5 bases and J shed 4 bases, with 15 bases lying between them. CDR3 nucleotides: TGTGCCAGCAGTAGGACAGGCGGGGGTTACGAGCAGTACTTC. It codes for CASSRTGGGYEQYF.

In its sample, this clone was seen once. The V and J genes are TRBV9 and TRBJ2-7, with D tentatively TRBD1 (5 bases). V lost 4 bases, J lost 4 bases, and 18 bases lay in between. The CDR3 has 15 amino acids. Germline assignment: CDR1 SGDLS and CDR2 YYNGEE. The CDR3, as DNA: TGTGCCAGCAGCCCGGAAGGACATCTCGGGTACGAGCAGTACTTC. Translation: CASSPEGHLGYEQYF.

V is TRBV27 and J is TRBJ1-5; no clear D gene. This CDR3 spans 15 amino acids. Germline assignment: CDR1 MNHEY and CDR2 SMNVEV (reference sequence). V lost 6 bases, J lost 6 bases, and 18 bases lay in between. CDR3 nucleotide sequence: TGTGCCAGCAGCCCCCCCGACGCCCGCGGTCAGCCCCAGCATTTT. It is translated as CASSPPDARGQPQHF.

The chain links TRBV27 to TRBJ2-7; the match to TRBD1 covers 9 bases. The CDR3 is 15 amino acids. V shed 5 bases and J 0 bases; nucleotides not matched to a gene: 5. The germline V gene has CDR1 MNHEY and CDR2 SMNVEV (reference sequence). This CDR3 is CASSPRDRDSYEQYF. The CDR3 coding sequence is TGTGCCAGCAGTCCACGGGACAGGGACTCCTACGAGCAGTACTTC.

This clone was seen just once. This chain links TRBV29-1 with TRBJ1-1; 8 bases match TRBD1. The trim removed 5 bases at V and 1 base at J, leaving 3 bases unmatched. The germline V gene encodes CDR1 SQVTM and CDR2 ANQGSEA. The CDR3 has 13 amino acids. CDR3 sequence reads: CSVRQGWNTEAFF. The CDR3 nucleotides are TGCAGCGTTCGACAGGGGTGGAACACTGAAGCTTTCTTT.

This chain links TRBV7-9 with TRBJ2-1; D is ambiguous. V dropped 0 bases and J dropped 9 bases, with 6 bases sitting between them. The CDR3 runs to 12 residues. Germline-derived CDR1 and CDR2 are SEHNR and FQNEAQ (reference sequence). Written as DNA, the CDR3 is TGTGCCAGCAGCTTAGCAGGAACTGAGCAGTTCTTC. This encodes CASSLAGTEQFF.

This clone was detected once. The CDR3, as DNA: TGTGCCAGCAGCTTGGGTGGGGACCCCAACTCGCACGAGCAGTACTTC. Residues: CASSLGGDPNSHEQYF. The chain joins TRBV5-5 to TRBJ2-7; the D call may be TRBD1 or TRBD2 (5 bases each). This CDR3 is 16 amino acids long. V was clipped by 0 bases and J by 5 bases, with 18 bases between them. Germline lookup yields CDR1 SGHKS and CDR2 YYEKEE (reference sequence). Full variable domain (remainder filled in from reference TRBV5-5 and TRBJ2-7): DAGVTQSPTHLIKTRGQQVTLRCSPISGHKSVSWYQQVLGQGPQFIFQYYEKEERGRGNFPDRFSARQFPNYSSELNVNALLLGDSALYLCASSLGGDPNSHEQYFGPGTRLTVT.

The chain couples TRBV27 to TRBJ2-7; D may be TRBD1 (6 bases). Germline V gene lookup returns CDR1 MNHEY and CDR2 SMNVEV (reference sequence). V was shortened by 4 bases and J by 2 bases, with 9 bases between the two germline ends. CDR3 size: 13 residues. CDR3 DNA: TGTGCCAGCAGTTCTACAGGGCCCTACGAGCAGTACTTC. Residues: CASSSTGPYEQYF.

The CDR3 DNA follows: TGTGCCAGCAGTTTTCGCCAGGGGATCACCTACGAGCAGTACTTC. This gives the protein CASSFRQGITYEQYF. V gene TRBV27 combines with J gene TRBJ2-7; D perhaps matches TRBD1 (6 bases). Deletions cut 3 bases from V and 2 bases from J, with 14 bases between. The length of the CDR3 is 15 residues. Germline V gives CDR1 MNHEY, CDR2 SMNVEV (reference sequence).